This passage covers 5 T cell receptor beta chains from one sample sequenced in a study of Tregs in tolerant kidney transplant recipients. Profiling relied on immunoSEQ multiplex PCR, and the TCRdb table lists in-frame clones only, not all of them. The data show some 56,000 clones, around 93% seen once. The nonmyeloablative bone marrow transplants came from related graft donors, with transient mixed chimerism. Sequenced material: CD8+ T cells from blood (PBMCs), taken 24 months after the transplant. All receptors derive from a human patient who received a combined kidney and bone marrow transplant. Some of the T cells may derive from the graft donor.

The J gene is TRBJ1-2, the V gene TRBV28; 9 positions match TRBD1. The CDR3 is 15 amino acids. V shed 5 bases, J shed 7 bases, and the junction held 11 bases outside the gene matches. The germline V gene encodes CDR1 MDHEN and CDR2 SYDVKM. The CDR3 sequence is CASSPDRGPSPGYTF. The CDR3 region has the DNA TGTGCCAGCAGTCCGGACAGGGGACCCTCCCCTGGCTACACCTTC.

This chain connects TRBV7-6 to TRBJ2-7; 7 bases are shared with TRBD2. Trimming took 1 base from V and 2 from J; bases not matched to a gene: 14. The CDR3 runs 18 residues. Germline V lookup: CDR1 SGHVS, CDR2 FNYEAQ. CDR3 sequence (DNA): TGTGCCAGCAGCTTAGGCCCCCCAGGGCACGGACTAGCCTACGAGCAGTACTTC. This translates into CASSLGPPGHGLAYEQYF.

The CDR3 loop reads CASSVGRGTNEQFF. CDR3 nucleotide sequence: TGTGCCAGCAGCGTAGGGCGGGGGACGAATGAGCAGTTCTTC. V gene TRBV9 combines with J gene TRBJ2-1; 7 bases map to TRBD2. CDR1 is SGDLS, CDR2 YYNGEE, per germline. J lost 7 bases, V lost 0 bases, and 4 bases had no gene match. The CDR3 is 14 residues long.

The chain recombines TRBV20-1 with TRBJ1-2, with 8 bases that match TRBD1. The CDR3 totals 11 residues. The junction had 0 bases not matched to a gene; V was cut back by 3 bases and J by 6 bases. In germline, CDR1 is DFQATT, CDR2 SNEGSKA (reference sequence). The CDR3 DNA follows: TGCAGTGCTAGGACAGGGGATGGCTACACCTTC. It is translated as CSARTGDGYTF.

CDR3 nucleotides: TGTGCCAGTCAACAGGGGTCCTACAATGAGCAGTTCTTC. It yields the protein CASQQGSYNEQFF. The chain joins TRBV19 to TRBJ2-1; 7 nucleotides align to TRBD1. V dropped 8 bases and J dropped 1; count of bases not matched to a gene: 2. The CDR3 spans 13 residues. The germline CDR1 and CDR2 sequences are LNHDA and SQIVND (reference sequence).